A single sample gave rise to the 14 T cell receptor beta chains below, sequenced in a study of T-cell memory formation after mild COVID-19. MiXCR, applied by TCRdb to the 5' RACE reads, yields one record per CDR3 protein. This sample yields roughly 340,000 distinct CDR3 sequences, of which under 25% are seen a single time; over 20% belongs to the top ten. The sequencing sample was made of PBMCs or a T cell subset sorted from them (not recorded which). Every receptor here comes from a man aged 18 to 35 who had mild COVID-19 (a few samples of this study predate the infection). Cell type and time point are not known.

This clonotype was seen a handful of times. The CDR3 DNA follows: TGTGCCAGCAGCTTGAGACGCGGCTACACCTTC. It specifies CASSLRRGYTF. The chain couples TRBV5-8 to TRBJ1-2, with D hard to call. This CDR3 is 11 amino acids long. CDR1 SGHTS and CDR2 YDEGEE come from the germline V gene. V lost 1 base to trimming and J lost 8 bases, with 6 bases between them.

In this sample, this clonotype turned up many times. The chain is built from TRBV7-6 and TRBJ2-1; 11 bases align to TRBD2. The V and J ends lost 5 bases and 5 bases, in that order; junction bases with no gene match: 5. The CDR3 extends over 15 amino acids. The germline CDR1 and CDR2 sequences are SGHVS and FNYEAQ. CDR3 region: CASSPLAGGDNEQFF. The CDR3 coding sequence is TGTGCCAGCAGCCCCCTAGCGGGGGGAGACAATGAGCAGTTCTTC. Together with reference TRBV7-6 and TRBJ2-1, the CDR3 gives the full variable domain: GAGVSQSPRYKVTKRGQDVALRCDPISGHVSLYWYRQALGQGPEFLTYFNYEAQQDKSGLPNDRFSAERPEGSISTLTIQRTEQRDSAMYRCASSPLAGGDNEQFFGPGTRLTVL.

This clonotype was counted a few times. The chain employs TRBV7-2 and TRBJ1-2; D perhaps matches TRBD1 (6 bases). The V gene lost 9 bases and the J gene lost 7 bases, with 24 bases spanning the gap. Germline CDR1 is SGHTA and CDR2 is FQGNSA. This CDR3 has 15 amino acids. The DNA for the CDR3 is TGTGCCAGTGGGGCCTCGGGGGGCGCGACGGGTGGCTACACCTTC. The encoded protein is CASGASGGATGGYTF.

In its sample, this clonotype was seen a few times. The J gene is TRBJ1-1, the V gene TRBV7-9; D is undetermined. Trimming removed 5 bases at V and 2 bases at J, with 15 bases between. The germline V gene has CDR1 SEHNR and CDR2 FQNEAQ (reference sequence). The CDR3 spans 15 residues. In DNA form, the CDR3 reads TGTGCCAGCAGCGGTGGACGGCTGATTAACACTGAAGCTTTCTTT. Translation gives CASSGGRLINTEAFF. The entire variable domain, with the rest obtained from reference TRBV7-9 and TRBJ1-1, is as follows: DTGVSQNPRHKITKRGQNVTFRCDPISEHNRLYWYRQTLGQGPEFLTYFQNEAQLEKSRLLSDRFSAERPKGSFSTLEIQRTEQGDSAMYLCASSGGRLINTEAFFGQGTRLTVV.

The chain carries TRBV6-2 or TRBV6-3 and TRBJ2-3; TRBD2 agrees at 7 bases. The CDR3 is made up of 13 amino acids. Looked up from germline, CDR1 is MNHEY and CDR2 is SVGEGT. With V trimmed by 0 bases and J by 9 bases, 3 bases remained unmatched. CDR3 in amino acids: CASSYSRTRTQYF. DNA of the CDR3: TGTGCCAGCAGTTACTCGCGGACTAGGACGCAGTATTTT.

The chain uses TRBV20-1 and TRBJ1-6; D remains unclear. Trimming pared 3 bases from V and 6 bases from J, leaving 9 bases between. Germline assignment: CDR1 DFQATT and CDR2 SNEGSKA (reference sequence). The CDR3 extends over 13 amino acids. CDR3 sequence reads: CSASFTANSPLHF. The DNA for the CDR3 is TGCAGTGCTAGTTTCACGGCTAATTCACCCCTCCACTTT.

Only a few counts were recorded for this clonotype. Here the CDR3 DNA reads TGTGCCAGCAGTTCAGGACATGGCTATGGCTACACCTTC. It is translated as CASSSGHGYGYTF. The V gene is TRBV7-2, the J gene TRBJ1-2; tentatively, D is TRBD1 (5 bases). Between the trimmed V and J ends, which lost 6 bases and 4 bases, there was a span of 12 bases. The CDR3 sequence is 13 residues long. Germline V gene data show CDR1 as SGHTA and CDR2 as FQGNSA.

J is TRBJ1-1 and V is TRBV5-1, with D tentatively TRBD1 (5 bases). Germline CDR1 and CDR2: SGHRS and YFSETQ. This CDR3 is built from 16 residues. Trimming removed 4 bases at V and 2 bases at J, with 18 bases between. The CDR3 region is CASSLDAGTVNTEAFF. The CDR3, as DNA: TGCGCCAGCAGCCTAGACGCCGGGACGGTAAACACTGAAGCTTTCTTT.

The V call is TRBV7-6, the J call TRBJ2-1, with 11 bases identical to TRBD2. There are 16 residues in the CDR3. V shed 3 bases, J shed 12 bases, and the junction held 13 bases outside the gene matches. Germline V gene sequence: CDR1 SGHVS, CDR2 FNYEAQ. The CDR3 coding sequence is TGTGCCAGCAGCTTTTCTAGCGGGGGGAAGGGAAGGGTGCAGTTCTTC. The encoded protein is CASSFSSGGKGRVQFF.

The chain uses TRBV9 and TRBJ2-7; D perhaps matches TRBD2 (5 bases). From germline, CDR1 is SGDLS and CDR2 YYNGEE. V lost 0 bases and J lost 0, with 10 bases in between. The CDR3 totals 15 residues. DNA of the CDR3: TGTGCCAGCAGCGTAGGTTTGGGGAGCTCCTACGAGCAGTACTTC. This sequence encodes CASSVGLGSSYEQYF.

This clonotype was seen once. V usage is TRBV5-1 and J usage is TRBJ1-3, with D uncertain. CDR3 length equals 15 residues. Trimming shortened V by 0 bases and J by 2 bases, and 9 bases separated the two germline ends. The germline gives CDR1 SGHRS, CDR2 YFSETQ. The CDR3 nucleotides read TGCGCCAGCAGCTTGGGGGTGGACCCTGGAAACACCATATATTTT. The encoded protein is CASSLGVDPGNTIYF.

This clonotype was seen at least ten times. J is TRBJ1-4 and V is TRBV7-2; TRBD1 matches at 8 bases. V lost 1 base and J lost 10; bases outside the gene matches: 8. Germline assignment: CDR1 SGHTA and CDR2 FQGNSA. The CDR3 runs to 15 residues. CDR3 DNA sequence: TGTGCCAGCAGCTTAGAGGCAGGGGGCATCGGAAAACTGTTTTTT. Translation gives CASSLEAGGIGKLFF.

This clonotype appeared a few times. V and J are TRBV7-6 and TRBJ2-3, with TRBD2 matching over 14 bases. The CDR3 consists of 16 residues. Germline CDR1 SGHVS, CDR2 FNYEAQ. V shed 5 bases, J shed 7 bases, and the junction held 8 bases outside the gene matches. The CDR3 DNA reads TGTGCCAGCAGCCCCGGGACTAGCGGGGGCCCCAATACGCAGTATTTT. Its protein product is CASSPGTSGGPNTQYF. The full variable domain, in which reference TRBV7-6 and TRBJ2-3 provide the parts outside the CDR3, is GAGVSQSPRYKVTKRGQDVALRCDPISGHVSLYWYRQALGQGPEFLTYFNYEAQQDKSGLPNDRFSAERPEGSISTLTIQRTEQRDSAMYRCASSPGTSGGPNTQYFGPGTRLTVL.

The J gene is TRBJ2-1, the V gene TRBV24-1; either TRBD1 or TRBD2 may supply D (6 bases each). The V end was cut by 5 bases, the J end by 1 base, with 11 bases between. There are 15 residues in the CDR3. Germline V lookup: CDR1 KGHDR, CDR2 SFDVKD. DNA of the CDR3: TGTGCCACCAGTGCGGGGGCCCTATCCTACAATGAGCAGTTCTTC. Residues: CATSAGALSYNEQFF.